Listed below are T cell receptor beta chains from one sample, sequenced in a study of neoadjuvant nivolumab and ipilimumab in lung cancer. Sequencing used immunoSEQ multiplex PCR; TCRdb keeps in-frame clones, though not all of them. Among 25,000 to 35,000 clones, more than 85% were seen once, and the ten largest hold approximately 2.1%. The sequencing used peripheral blood, collected after neoadjuvant nivolumab, alone or with ipilimumab, at or shortly before surgery. All receptors come from an adult with non-small cell lung cancer. CDR3s include the opening cysteine and the closing phenylalanine or tryptophan. The D gene is left open where the match is weak. A row's size may be missing; if present it is once, few, many or a size class.

clone_size j_call v_call d_call cdr3_length cdr3_nt cdr3_aa
. TRBJ1-2 TRBV27 TRBD1 13 TGTGCCAGCAGTTTAACAGGGGGGTATGGCTACACCTTC CASSLTGGYGYTF
. TRBJ2-7 TRBV15 TRBD2 16 TGTGCCACCAGCAGAGAGTCCAGCGGGAGACCCTACGAGCAGTACTTC CATSRESSGRPYEQYF
. TRBJ1-1 TRBV9 . 14 TGTGCCAGCAGCGTAGTATCGCAGAACACTGAAGCTTTCTTT CASSVVSQNTEAFF
. TRBJ2-7 TRBV11-2 . 18 TGTGCCAGCAGCCCTCTTAGGAGGCGCAAGGACGGGGTCTACGAGCAGTACTTC CASSPLRRRKDGVYEQYF
. TRBJ2-7 TRBV5-6 . 17 TGTGCCAGCAGCTCCATCTTGACAGATACAGTGGACTACGAGCAGTACTTC CASSSILTDTVDYEQYF
. TRBJ2-5 TRBV28 . 14 TGTGCCAGCAGTCCAATAACAGGGCAAGAGACCCAGTACTTC CASSPITGQETQYF
. TRBJ1-1 TRBV18 . 14 TGTGCCAGCTCCTCCGGGGGGGTGAACACTGAAGCTTTCTTT CASSSGGVNTEAFF
. TRBJ2-6 TRBV6-4 . 16 TGTGCCAGCAGTATGACAGTTAACTCTGGGGCCAACGTCCTGACTTTC CASSMTVNSGANVLTF
. TRBJ2-7 TRBV10-3 TRBD1 14 TGTGCCATCAAATCGACAGGGGGGGATTACGAGCAGTACTTC CAIKSTGGDYEQYF
. TRBJ1-1 TRBV6-5 . 14 TGTGCCAGCAGTTACGGGCAGAGTAACACTGAAGCTTTCTTT CASSYGQSNTEAFF
. TRBJ2-7 TRBV27 TRBD2 13 TGTGCCAGCAGCCCGGGACTAGCATACGAGCAGTACTTC CASSPGLAYEQYF
. TRBJ2-6 TRBV5-4 . 16 TGTGCCAGCAGTTACGGCAGCGCTTCTGGGGCCAACGTCCTGACTTTC CASSYGSASGANVLTF
once TRBJ1-1 TRBV19 . 15 TGTGCCAGTAGCCGGCTAGACGGGCTGAACACTGAAGCTTTCTTT CASSRLDGLNTEAFF
. TRBJ2-4 TRBV27 . 15 TGTGCCAGCAGTCCGCGACAGATAGCCAAAAACATTCAGTACTTC CASSPRQIAKNIQYF
. TRBJ2-1 TRBV14 TRBD2 14 TGTGCCAGCAGCCCCCCCCCGGCGGGGGATGAGCAGTTCTTC CASSPPPAGDEQFF
. TRBJ1-1 TRBV7-9 . 14 TGTGCCAGCAGCTTATCGGGGCCCAACACTGAAGCTTTCTTT CASSLSGPNTEAFF
once TRBJ2-7 TRBV5-1 . 14 TGCGCCAGCAGCTTGAGGACGTCCCAGGGGCAGCAGTACTTC CASSLRTSQGQQYF
. TRBJ2-2 TRBV2 . 16 TGTGCCAGCACTGCAGGAAACCCCCCTGGTGCCGGGGAGCTGTTTTTT CASTAGNPPGAGELFF
once TRBJ2-5 TRBV2 . 11 TGTGCCAGCAAACAAGAAGAGACCCAGTACTTC CASKQEETQYF
. TRBJ2-5 TRBV25-1 . 12 TGTGCCAGCAGTCCGGAGGGAGGGACCCAGTACTTC CASSPEGGTQYF
once TRBJ2-3 TRBV14 . 13 TGTGCCAGCAGCCCGGATTTACAGGGTACGCAGTATTTT CASSPDLQGTQYF
. TRBJ2-7 TRBV5-1 . 16 TGCGCCAGCAGCTTGGCGGGGAGAGGGACATGGTACGAGCAGTACTTC CASSLAGRGTWYEQYF
. TRBJ2-1 TRBV5-4 . 17 TGTGCCAGCAGCTACCCGCCAAGGGGTCTAGTTGCCAATGAGCAGTTCTTC CASSYPPRGLVANEQFF
. TRBJ2-5 TRBV12-5 TRBD1 13 TGTGCTAGTGGTCCAGGGGGCGGTAAGACCCAGTACTTC CASGPGGGKTQYF
. TRBJ2-5 TRBV5-6 TRBD1 16 TGTGCCAGCAGCTTCGGGACAGGGGTGATAGGAGAGACCCAGTACTTC CASSFGTGVIGETQYF
. TRBJ2-5 TRBV2 . 16 TGTGCCAGCAGTGAAGCGCGACCGCCTATTCAAGAGACCCAGTACTTC CASSEARPPIQETQYF